This TCR beta chain originates from a study of shared clonotypes between healthy human individuals. Study-level points and caveats: In a few donors, about 5% of naive CD4 clonotypes appeared in common.

Libraries were prepared by immunoSEQ multiplex PCR; TCRdb keeps only in-frame clonotypes and omits some of them. The sample has more than 1.2 million clones; 98% are singletons. This CDR3 is 14 amino acids long. Looked up from germline, CDR1 is LNHDA and CDR2 is SQIVND (reference sequence). V shed 4 bases and J shed 2 bases, with 10 bases lying between them. Comments on this clone: The antigen is unknown.

Sequencing was done on a sample of naive CD4+ T cells sorted from blood. Subset described: CD45RA+ positively selected. The clonotype was recovered from a man aged 30-40 years in good health. The chain has TRBV19 and TRBJ2-3; no firm D call. The CDR3 here is CASSTRSATDTQYF. The CDR3 nucleotides are TGTGCCAGTAGTACCCGGAGTGCCACAGATACGCAGTATTTT.